These 6 T cell receptor beta chains were sequenced from one sample in a study of PD-L1 blockade in urothelial cancer. TCRdb's copy holds only in-frame clones and misses some; the assay was immunoSEQ multiplex PCR. The sample yields roughly 100,000 clones, 83% seen once. Time point here: peripheral blood 6 weeks after treatment start. The sample was PBMCs, taken around atezolizumab (anti-PD-L1) treatment. These TCRs come from a man aged 65 to 79 with urothelial cancer.

The chain joins TRBV9 to TRBJ1-5; the match to TRBD1 covers 11 bases. Per germline, CDR1 SGDLS and CDR2 YYNGEE. J was trimmed by 4 bases and V by 4 bases; bases with no gene match: 4. The CDR3 consists of 15 residues. The chain's CDR3 is CASSPGTGGNQPQHF. CDR3 nucleotide sequence: TGTGCCAGCAGCCCCGGGACAGGGGGGAATCAGCCCCAGCATTTT. Drawing the rest from reference TRBV9 and TRBJ1-5, the complete variable domain is DSGVTQTPKHLITATGQRVTLRCSPRSGDLSVYWYQQSLDQGLQFLIQYYNGEERAKGNILERFSAQQFPDLHSELNLSSLELGDSALYFCASSPGTGGNQPQHFGDGTRLSIL.

This sequence joins TRBV5-1 and TRBJ2-7; 9 bases fit TRBD2. Germline-derived CDR1 and CDR2 are SGHRS and YFSETQ. Trimming at V came to 3 bases and at J to 3 bases, leaving 7 bases not matched to a gene. CDR3 length: 15 amino acids. This CDR3 reads CASSSSSGEIYEQYF. In DNA, the CDR3 is TGCGCCAGCAGCTCTTCTAGCGGGGAGATCTACGAGCAGTACTTC.

The chain recombines TRBV18 with TRBJ1-1; maybe TRBD1 (5 bases). CDR3 length equals 14 residues. Trimming left V 6 bases short and J 1 base short, with 12 bases between. The germline CDR1 and CDR2 sequences are KGHSH and LQKENI. The CDR3 bases are TGTGCCAGCTCCCGACAGCGTAGGAACACTGAAGCTTTCTTT. Amino acids: CASSRQRRNTEAFF. The full variable domain, in which reference TRBV18 and TRBJ1-1 provide the parts outside the CDR3, is NAGVMQNPRHLVRRRGQEARLRCSPMKGHSHVYWYRQLPEEGLKFMVYLQKENIIDESGMPKERFSAEFPKEGPSILRIQQVVRGDSAAYFCASSRQRRNTEAFFGQGTRLTVV.

The genes are TRBV5-1 and TRBJ2-3; the match to TRBD1 covers 10 bases. Germline CDR1 is SGHRS and CDR2 is YFSETQ. Trimming removed 5 bases from V and 5 bases from J; junction bases left unmatched: 14. The CDR3 length is 17 residues. The CDR3 DNA follows: TGCGCCAGCAGTCTGGGGACAGGGGCCGCCGAAGGAGATACGCAGTATTTT. It is translated as CASSLGTGAAEGDTQYF.

There are a few counts of this clone. The chain recombines TRBV2 with TRBJ1-4; 7 bases align to TRBD1. After removal of 8 bases from V and 4 bases from J, the junction contained 10 bases not matched to a gene. CDR3 length equals 15 residues. Germline V CDR1 and CDR2: SNHLY, FYNNEI. The CDR3 nucleotides are TGTGCCAGCGTAGAAGGGGGCGCTGGTAATGAAAAACTGTTTTTT. Amino acids: CASVEGGAGNEKLFF.

The V and J genes are TRBV5-4 and TRBJ2-7; tentatively, D is TRBD2 (6 bases). The length of the CDR3 is 14 residues. Trimming removed 1 base from V and 0 bases from J, with 8 bases in between. The germline V gene encodes CDR1 SGHNT and CDR2 YYREEE (reference sequence). CDR3 residues: CASSLRGTSYEQYF. Written as DNA, the CDR3 is TGTGCCAGCAGCTTGCGGGGGACCTCCTACGAGCAGTACTTC.